This TCR beta chain was sequenced during a study of early T cells in non-severe SARS-CoV-2 infection. cDNA molecules, individually, were tagged with unique molecular identifiers. TCRdb re-derived calls from the 5' RACE reads in MiXCR, one entry per CDR3 protein. This sample has 25,000 to 30,000 distinct CDR3 sequences, with around 4.2% found just once. Trimming cost V 0 bases and J 1 base, with 5 bases left between them. This CDR3 has 13 amino acids. Germline V CDR1 and CDR2: DFQATT, SNEGSKA (reference sequence). This clonotype has at least ten counts. Its antigen is not known. Broader study findings: Anti-spike CD8 responses were favored by VDJdb matching, which missed private and CD4 specificities.

The TCR was taken from an adult who was a healthcare worker with PCR-confirmed SARS-CoV-2 infection or an uninfected control (not recorded which). The material sequenced was whole blood. This chain joins TRBV20-1 and TRBJ2-3; D gene uncertain. The CDR3 here is CSARDFGTDTQYF. In DNA form, the CDR3 reads TGCAGTGCTAGAGATTTTGGCACAGATACGCAGTATTTT.